This T cell receptor (beta chain) was obtained from a study of CD8+CD57+ T cells in acquired aplastic anemia. Study overall: 3 to 3.5 ug was the average amount of DNA from sorted CD4+ and CD8+ cells.

Germline lookup yields CDR1 LGHDT and CDR2 YNNKEL (reference sequence). V shed 1 base and J shed 0 bases, with 16 bases lying between them. The CDR3 runs to 19 residues. Genomic DNA provided the template from which TCR beta VDJ and CDR3 profiles were obtained. TCRdb reprocessed the reads with MiXCR, giving one entry per CDR3 protein. There are hundreds of thousands of distinct CDR3 sequences in the sample; roughly 34% occur only once, and 0.82% lies in the top ten. Previously, flow cytometry had revealed CD8+CD57+ cell expansion in the patients chosen for sequencing. Patients had undergone no therapy by the time their blood was sampled.

This receptor was identified in a human donor with aplastic anemia. The gene calls are TRBV3-1 and TRBJ2-6; TRBD1 or TRBD2 may be the D gene (5 bases each). Sequences were obtained from sorted CD4+, CD8+, or CD8+CD57+ T cells (not recorded which) from PBMCs. The CDR3 DNA sequence: TGTGCCAGCAGCCAAGGTTCGGGGACGGTAGTCTCTGGGGCCAACGTCCTGACTTTC. Translating it yields CASSQGSGTVVSGANVLTF.